These 5 T cell receptor beta chains were sequenced from one sample in a study of T cell responses to AZD1222 COVID-19 vaccine. The assay was immunoSEQ multiplex PCR, and TCRdb's table has in-frame clones only and misses some. The table has 100,000 to 150,000 clones, about nine tenths seen once. The sample was peripheral blood, taken on day 0 of AZD1222 vaccination. The source is an adult in good health.

This clone was counted only a few times. V is TRBV6-5 and J is TRBJ1-2; D ambiguous. The CDR3 covers 13 residues. Germline V gene sequence: CDR1 MNHEY, CDR2 SVGAGI. V dropped 6 bases and J dropped 4 bases, with 12 bases sitting between them. The CDR3 nucleotides are TGTGCCAGCAGGGAGACCTTGCTCTATGGCTACACCTTC. This codes for CASRETLLYGYTF.

The chain has TRBV7-6 and TRBJ2-3, with D unresolved. Germline CDR1 SGHVS, CDR2 FNYEAQ. This CDR3 is built from 15 residues. V was trimmed by 0 bases and J by 0 bases, leaving 7 bases between them. CDR3 region: CASSLAPESTDTQYF. The CDR3 DNA is TGTGCCAGCAGCTTAGCCCCCGAGAGCACAGATACGCAGTATTTT.

The chain carries TRBV2 and TRBJ1-1; D is ambiguous. V shed 3 bases and J shed 2 bases, with 10 bases lying between them. Germline loops: CDR1 SNHLY, CDR2 FYNNEI. This CDR3 is 14 amino acids long. The CDR3: CASSDVTDNTEAFF. CDR3 sequence (DNA): TGTGCCAGCAGTGACGTTACGGATAACACTGAAGCTTTCTTT.

This clone was counted a few times. The CDR3 is CASSVVAGGPEQYF. CDR3 in DNA: TGTGCCAGCAGCGTAGTAGCGGGGGGCCCCGAGCAGTACTTC. The gene calls are TRBV27 and TRBJ2-7; 10 nucleotides agree with TRBD2. The CDR3 is 14 residues long. V was pared by 6 bases and J by 6 bases, with 8 bases of the junction left unmatched. Germline V lookup: CDR1 MNHEY, CDR2 SMNVEV (reference sequence).

The gene calls are TRBV7-9 and TRBJ1-1; D ambiguous. This CDR3 comprises 13 residues. CDR1 SEHNR and CDR2 FQNEAQ come from the germline V gene (reference sequence). Trimming cost V 3 bases and J 5 bases, with 10 bases left between them. The CDR3: CASSFPSGTEAFF. The DNA of the CDR3 is TGTGCCAGCAGCTTCCCGTCAGGTACTGAAGCTTTCTTT. Together with reference TRBV7-9 and TRBJ1-1, the CDR3 gives the full variable domain: DTGVSQNPRHKITKRGQNVTFRCDPISEHNRLYWYRQTLGQGPEFLTYFQNEAQLEKSRLLSDRFSAERPKGSFSTLEIQRTEQGDSAMYLCASSFPSGTEAFFGQGTRLTVV.